The rows below give T cell receptor beta chains drawn from one sample of a study of blood T cell repertoires in COVID-19. Clones were read by immunoSEQ multiplex PCR, and TCRdb kept only the in-frame ones, dropping some. The table lists about 94,000 clones, around 90% of them singletons. The sequenced sample was peripheral blood. The receptors were sampled from an elderly woman with acute or convalescent COVID-19. Both conserved end residues are part of each CDR3. D genes are given only for firm matches.

>TRBJ1-1|.|TRBV21-1
TGTGCCAGCAGCAAAGAAGGGGGCATGAACACTGAAGCTTTCTTT
CASSKEGGMNTEAFF
>TRBJ2-5|.|TRBV5-1
TGCGCCAGCAGCTTGGGGGCCCTCCCCAAAGAGACCCAGTACTTC
CASSLGALPKETQYF
>TRBJ2-2|.|TRBV5-1
TGCGCCAGCAGCTTGGAGCGGGTAAACACCGGGGAGCTGTTTTTT
CASSLERVNTGELFF
>TRBJ1-4|TRBD1|TRBV3-1/TRBV3-2
TGTGCCAGCAGCCGCCCAAACAGGGGGTTGTCAACTAATGAAAAACTGTTTTTT
CASSRPNRGLSTNEKLFF
>TRBJ1-2|TRBD1|TRBV7-9
TGTGCCAGCAGCCCGGACAGGGTTGACTATGGCTACACCTTC
CASSPDRVDYGYTF
>TRBJ2-1|.|TRBV9
TGTGCCAGCAGCTCAAGCCCAAGCAATGAGCAGTTCTTC
CASSSSPSNEQFF
>TRBJ2-1|TRBD2|TRBV3-1/TRBV3-2
TGTGCCAGCACCACCGGACTAGCCTTCTCCAATGAGCAGTTCTTC
CASTTGLAFSNEQFF
>TRBJ2-1|.|TRBV7-2
TGTGCCAGCAGAGCTCCGGGACTCGCTCAATACAATGAGCAGTTCTTC
CASRAPGLAQYNEQFF
>TRBJ2-7|.|TRBV18
TGTGCCAGCTCACCAGGAGGGTTCTCCTACGAGCAGTACTTC
CASSPGGFSYEQYF
>TRBJ1-2|TRBD1|TRBV7-2
TGTGCCAGCAGCCGGGCGGGACAGGGCGTAGGATATGGCTACACCTTC
CASSRAGQGVGYGYTF
>TRBJ2-1|.|TRBV29-1
TGCAGCGTTGACAGGAACAACAATGAGCAGTTCTTC
CSVDRNNNEQFF
>TRBJ1-4|.|TRBV5-1
TGCGCCAGCAGCTTGAACCAGGGCGGTGAAAAACTGTTTTTT
CASSLNQGGEKLFF
>TRBJ1-5|.|TRBV24-1
TGTGCCACCAGTGGGGGCAGGGAAAGCAATCAGCCCCAGCATTTT
CATSGGRESNQPQHF
>TRBJ1-5|.|TRBV7-2
TGTGCCAGCAGCCCCTCAGGGGTGCTCAGCAATCAGCCCCAGCATTTT
CASSPSGVLSNQPQHF